These 25 T cell receptor beta chains came from one sample sequenced in a study of T cells in localized non-small cell lung cancer. Produced via immunoSEQ multiplex PCR; TCRdb's table is partial and in-frame only. This table holds roughly 39,000 clones, 85% to 90% found once. This material consisted of peripheral blood, taken before any cancer treatment. The source of these receptors is a man between 18 and 49 years old with stage I lung adenocarcinoma.

The J gene is TRBJ2-3, the V gene TRBV7-3; 7 positions agree with TRBD1. The junction had 7 bases not matched to a gene; V was cut back by 4 bases and J by 6 bases. CDR3 length: 14 residues. Per germline, CDR1 SGHTA and CDR2 FQGTGA. As DNA, the CDR3 is TGTGCCAGCAGCTCACAGGGGAGATCGGATACGCAGTATTTT. Translated, it gives CASSSQGRSDTQYF. Based on the CDR3 plus reference TRBV7-3 and TRBJ2-3, the full variable domain is GAGVSQTPSNKVTEKGKYVELRCDPISGHTALYWYRQSLGQGPEFLIYFQGTGAADDSGLPNDRFFAVRPEGSVSTLKIQRTERGDSAVYLCASSSQGRSDTQYFGPGTRLTVL.

The chain carries TRBV15 and TRBJ2-5, with D possibly TRBD1 on 6 matching bases. The V end was cut by 0 bases, the J end by 0 bases, with 11 bases between. CDR3 length: 16 residues. Germline CDR1 and CDR2: LNHNV and YYDKDF (reference sequence). As DNA, the CDR3 is TGTGCCACCAGCAGAGATGGGGGCCCCGACCAAGAGACCCAGTACTTC. Protein: CATSRDGGPDQETQYF.

V usage is TRBV5-6 and J usage is TRBJ2-5; tentatively, D is TRBD2 (5 bases). Germline lookup yields CDR1 SGHDT and CDR2 YYEEEE. The CDR3 length is 14 residues. Trimming cost V 3 bases and J 0 bases, with 9 bases left between them. CDR3 in amino acids: CASSSIGDQETQYF. The CDR3 DNA reads TGTGCCAGCAGCTCAATCGGGGACCAAGAGACCCAGTACTTC.

The rearrangement links TRBV6-6 to TRBJ2-7, with D possibly called TRBD1 or TRBD2 (5 bases each). Germline V gene data show CDR1 as MNHNY and CDR2 as SVGAGI (reference sequence). The CDR3 runs 16 residues. V shed 4 bases and J shed 5 bases, with 21 bases lying between them. CDR3 DNA sequence: TGTGCCAGCAGTTCCGGGCCGGGGCAGGGCGTAAACGAGCAGTACTTC. It translates to CASSSGPGQGVNEQYF.

The J gene is TRBJ2-5, the V gene TRBV5-1; 9 bases match TRBD2. The CDR3 has 16 amino acids. Germline lookup yields CDR1 SGHRS and CDR2 YFSETQ. J lost 0 bases, V lost 0 bases, and 3 bases had no gene match. CDR3 protein: CASSLVRGGDQETQYF. The CDR3 nucleotides are TGCGCCAGCAGCTTGGTTCGCGGGGGGGACCAAGAGACCCAGTACTTC. The whole variable domain, remainder taken from reference TRBV5-1 and TRBJ2-5, is KAGVTQTPRYLIKTRGQQVTLSCSPISGHRSVSWYQQTPGQGLQFLFEYFSETQRNKGNFPGRFSGRQFSNSRSEMNVSTLELGDSALYLCASSLVRGGDQETQYFGPGTRLLVL.

CDR3: CASSPTGALQYF. CDR3 nucleotide sequence: TGTGCCAGCAGCCCGACAGGGGCCCTCCAGTACTTC. The V call is TRBV7-2, the J call TRBJ2-5, with TRBD1 matching over 8 bases. Trimming took 5 bases from V and 10 from J; bases not matched to a gene: 6. Per germline, CDR1 SGHTA and CDR2 FQGNSA. The CDR3 is made up of 12 amino acids.

This chain links TRBV9 with TRBJ1-5, with D maybe TRBD1 (5 bases). Germline-derived CDR1 and CDR2 are SGDLS and YYNGEE. This CDR3 comprises 15 residues. V was clipped by 0 bases and J by 0 bases, with 7 bases between them. The CDR3 loop reads CASSVGGASNQPQHF. The CDR3 DNA follows: TGTGCCAGCAGCGTAGGCGGGGCTAGCAATCAGCCCCAGCATTTT.

The genes are TRBV11-1 and TRBJ1-1; TRBD1 is a possible D gene (5 bases). Germline V gene lookup returns CDR1 SGHAT and CDR2 FQDESV (reference sequence). Trimming cost V 2 bases and J 4 bases, with 11 bases left between them. This CDR3 spans 14 amino acids. The CDR3 reads CASSLYPGGTEAFF. Here the CDR3 DNA reads TGTGCCAGCAGCTTATATCCGGGGGGCACTGAAGCTTTCTTT.

The chain combines TRBV18 with TRBJ2-5, with 7 bases lining up with TRBD1. Germline lookup yields CDR1 KGHSH and CDR2 LQKENI. The CDR3 is 13 amino acids. V lost 2 bases and J lost 3; bases outside the gene matches: 0. Written as DNA, the CDR3 is TGTGCCAGCTCACCAGGGACAGAAGAGACCCAGTACTTC. Translated, it gives CASSPGTEETQYF.

The chain uses TRBV4-3 and TRBJ2-7; no clear D gene. The CDR3 covers 15 residues. V lost 4 bases, J lost 10 bases, and 23 bases lay in between. The V gene's germline CDR1 is LGHNA and CDR2 YSLEER. CDR3 loop: CASSRYGRRLMNQYF. The CDR3 nucleotides are TGCGCCAGCAGCCGATATGGGCGCCGCCTAATGAATCAGTACTTC.

V gene TRBV30 combines with J gene TRBJ1-1; no clear D. The CDR3 is 12 amino acids. Germline CDR1 and CDR2: GTSNPN and SVGIG (reference sequence). Trimming stripped 3 bases from V and 1 base from J, with 6 bases between. CDR3 sequence (DNA): TGTGCCTGGAGCGCACCGAACACTGAAGCTTTCTTT. Protein sequence: CAWSAPNTEAFF.

The rearrangement links TRBV9 to TRBJ1-2, with 9 bases identical to TRBD1. The germline V gene has CDR1 SGDLS and CDR2 YYNGEE. The CDR3 is 14 residues long. The J segment lost 7 bases and the V segment lost 3 bases, leaving 7 bases of the junction unmatched. The CDR3 loop is CASSAIQGAGGYTF. The DNA of the CDR3 is TGTGCCAGCAGCGCCATACAGGGGGCGGGTGGCTACACCTTC.

The chain joins TRBV18 to TRBJ2-6; D ambiguous. This CDR3 contains 15 residues. Trimming took off 3 bases at V and 4 bases at J, with 10 bases between the two ends. Germline CDR1 is KGHSH and CDR2 is LQKENI. For the CDR3, the DNA is TGTGCCAGCTCACCCCCTTTAGGAGGGGCCAACGTCCTGACTTTC. Protein product: CASSPPLGGANVLTF.

This clone was seen a few times. J is TRBJ1-5 and V is TRBV6-6; 8 nucleotides match TRBD1. Looked up from germline, CDR1 is MNHNY and CDR2 is SVGAGI (reference sequence). The junction had 5 bases not matched to a gene; V was cut back by 6 bases and J by 4 bases. The CDR3 extends over 14 amino acids. In DNA, the CDR3 is TGTGCCAGCAGCAGTACAGGGGGGAATCAGCCCCAGCATTTT. Translating gives CASSSTGGNQPQHF.

CDR3: CASSLGQDSNQPQHF. CDR3 bases: TGTGCCAGCAGCTTGGGACAGGATAGCAATCAGCCCCAGCATTTT. The genes are TRBV5-4 and TRBJ1-5, with D perhaps matching TRBD1 (6 bases). Looked up from germline, CDR1 is SGHNT and CDR2 is YYREEE (reference sequence). Trimming stripped 0 bases from V and 0 bases from J, with 7 bases between. CDR3 size: 15 residues.

The V call is TRBV4-3, the J call TRBJ1-2; D is undetermined. Germline CDR1 and CDR2: LGHNA and YSLEER. V lost 0 bases, J lost 4 bases, and 12 bases lay in between. The CDR3 has 15 residues. The CDR3 reads CASSQEGSRAYGYTF. As DNA, the CDR3 is TGCGCCAGCAGCCAAGAGGGGAGTCGTGCCTATGGCTACACCTTC.

The CDR3 DNA reads TGTGCCAGCAGCGCATCCCCCCAGAGGGGGGAGAACATTCAGTACTTC. Translated: CASSASPQRGENIQYF. The chain combines TRBV5-5 with TRBJ2-4; tentatively, D is TRBD1 or TRBD2 (6 bases each). CDR3 length: 16 amino acids. V was trimmed by 4 bases and J by 7 bases, leaving 21 bases between them. CDR1 is SGHKS, CDR2 YYEKEE, per germline (reference sequence).

V is TRBV4-1 and J is TRBJ1-6, with D maybe TRBD1 (6 bases). The CDR3 has 16 amino acids. Deletions cut 0 bases from V and 9 bases from J, with 15 bases between. The V gene's germline CDR1 is MGHRA and CDR2 YSYEKL. CDR3 DNA: TGCGCCAGCAGCCAAGAGCCGCCAGGGGTGAGTTCACCCCTCCACTTT. The encoded protein is CASSQEPPGVSSPLHF.

Only a few counts were recorded for this clone. The chain has TRBV5-1 and TRBJ2-5, with D unresolved. Germline CDR1 is SGHRS and CDR2 is YFSETQ. This CDR3 has 13 residues. The V gene lost 1 base and the J gene lost 3 bases, with 7 bases spanning the gap. CDR3 DNA: TGCGCCAGCAGCTTGTCCGTTAAAGAGACCCAGTACTTC. Protein product: CASSLSVKETQYF.

V and J are TRBV7-8 and TRBJ1-6; TRBD1 is a possible D gene (6 bases). The CDR3 contains 16 residues. Germline CDR1 SGHVS, CDR2 FQNEAQ. Trimming removed 8 bases from V and 7 bases from J, with 21 bases in between. The CDR3 reads CASGPTSRGGNSPLHF. The CDR3, as DNA: TGTGCCAGCGGACCAACCTCCAGGGGAGGAAATTCACCCCTCCACTTT.

The CDR3 DNA reads TGTGCCAGTAGGAGCTCTGGAAACACCATATATTTT. Protein product: CASRSSGNTIYF. This chain links TRBV19 with TRBJ1-3; D unresolved. The germline V and J ends were trimmed by 6 bases and 0 bases, with 3 bases remaining between them. CDR3 size: 12 residues. Germline loops: CDR1 LNHDA, CDR2 SQIVND (reference sequence).

This clone was observed once. The chain joins TRBV15 to TRBJ1-2; D uncertain. This CDR3 has 14 amino acids. V was clipped by 1 base and J by 8 bases, with 14 bases between them. CDR1 LNHNV and CDR2 YYDKDF come from the germline V gene (reference sequence). The CDR3 region is CATSRARMVEGYTF. The CDR3 DNA reads as TGTGCCACCAGCAGAGCAAGGATGGTTGAGGGCTACACCTTC.

CDR3 loop: CAWTRLTGTGFNSPLHF. The CDR3, as DNA: TGTGCCTGGACCCGACTCACCGGGACAGGATTCAATTCACCCCTCCACTTT. The V call is TRBV30, the J call TRBJ1-6, with TRBD1 matching over 8 bases. The CDR3 is 17 amino acids. V lost 4 bases and J lost 7; bases outside the gene matches: 15. The V gene's germline CDR1 is GTSNPN and CDR2 SVGIG (reference sequence).

This clone was observed once. The CDR3 region is CASSQDRSDSEAFF. In DNA form, the CDR3 reads TGCGCCAGCAGCCAAGATAGGTCGGACTCTGAAGCTTTCTTT. The chain employs TRBV4-3 and TRBJ1-1; D gene ambiguous. CDR1 LGHNA and CDR2 YSLEER come from the germline V gene. This CDR3 has 14 residues. Trimming pared 0 bases from V and 6 bases from J, leaving 11 bases between.

The genes are TRBV4-3 and TRBJ2-2; no definite D call. Deletions cut 0 bases from V and 3 bases from J, with 5 bases between. Germline V lookup: CDR1 LGHNA, CDR2 YSLEER. The length of the CDR3 is 14 residues. The CDR3 region is CASSQDWDTGELFF. The CDR3 DNA follows: TGCGCCAGCAGCCAAGATTGGGACACCGGGGAGCTGTTTTTT.